What follows is one T cell receptor beta chain and its context. Its antigen remains unknown. The germline V gene has CDR1 MNHEY and CDR2 SMNVEV (reference sequence). Deletions cut 2 bases from V and 5 bases from J, with 10 bases between. This CDR3 region has 14 residues. The PCR contained 60 Vbeta and 13 Jbeta primers. In the authors' workflow: In a later analysis, of 80 million to 90 million unique beta chains, about 12 million appeared in at least two donors. Using immunoSEQ multiplex PCR, the repertoire was profiled, and TCRdb retains in-frame clones only, with some absent. V, J and clone size are taken as reported in that table, and D and trimming were inferred from the DNA itself. This table has 70,000 to 90,000 clones, more than 70% appearing once. This sample is drawn from a study of cytomegalovirus exposure and HLA in healthy donors. Overall study results and limits: In a later analysis, TCR beta V- and J-gene trimming showed a link to a missense DCLRE1C variant.

This sequence was found in a man aged 40-49 years in good health and CMV-seronegative. The chain employs TRBV27 and TRBJ2-1; D may be TRBD2 (5 bases). Sequencing used PBMCs. In DNA, the CDR3 is TGTGCCAGCAGTTTAGGCGGGCCCCACAATGAGCAGTTCTTC. Encoded protein: CASSLGGPHNEQFF.